The T cell receptor (beta chain) under discussion was sequenced for a study of cytomegalovirus exposure and HLA in healthy donors. A note on this clone: The junction and the germline gene differ at one end; a read error may be behind it.

Germline CDR1 is SSHAT and CDR2 is FNYEAQ (reference sequence). The CDR3 runs to 13 residues. The PCR made use of 60 Vbeta and 13 Jbeta primers. Generated by immunoSEQ multiplex PCR, the TCRdb table keeps only in-frame clones and is missing some. This sample carries roughly 120,000 clones, about 81% of them seen once, and the ten largest clones take approximately 0.99%. This TCR came from a woman between 25 and 40 years old in good health and CMV-seronegative. The J gene is TRBJ2-7, the V gene TRBV7-7, with 10 bases fitting TRBD2. Sequenced material: PBMCs. CDR3 in DNA: TGTGCTAGCAGCTTAGCGGGAGGCTACGAGCAGTACTTC. It encodes CASSLAGGYEQYF.